The sequence of this T cell receptor beta chain was determined in a study of metastatic and nonmetastatic thyroid tumors. Across the whole study: Comparison of repertoires was carried out across blood and tumor or nodule tissue from malignant and benign thyroid patients. Study results and caveats: Versus benign nodules, malignant thyroid tumors reportedly had significantly higher TCR beta diversity, in blood and tumor.

This clone has at least ten counts. The antigen remains unidentified. The germline V and J ends were trimmed by 2 bases and 7 bases, with 14 bases remaining between them. Germline-derived CDR1 and CDR2 are SNHLY and FYNNEI. CDR3 length: 14 residues. Thyroid surgery was performed in patients who had received no treatment beforehand. In the original analysis: In papillary thyroid cancer, a distant-metastasis classifier was built using CDR3 differences across clinicopathological groups. TCRdb re-called clones from the PCR reads using MiXCR. TCRdb, rather than the study authors, made the V and J calls. The sample shows about 16,000 clones, more than 20% of them seen only once.

What was sequenced was blood. The chain uses TRBV2 and TRBJ1-1; possible D gene TRBD1, 5 bases. The sequence came from a male donor with papillary thyroid cancer or a benign thyroid nodule (not recorded which). Some clones in this sample may be carry-over from other donors' samples. CDR3 sequence (DNA): TGTGCCAGCAGTGAATCGGGGGGAGAAGGTGAAGCTTTCTTT. Its translation is CASSESGGEGEAFF.